This paragraph covers one T cell receptor (beta chain) sequence. The source of the sample is a study of blood T cell repertoires in COVID-19. Background on the study: Sources were T cells, B-cell-depleted T cells, or PBMCs; the material itself was cDNA or gDNA.

V lost 4 bases and J lost 0; bases outside the gene matches: 7. Germline CDR1 is SGHRS and CDR2 is YFSETQ. The CDR3 covers 16 residues. Here immunoSEQ multiplex PCR was the method, and the copy in TCRdb shows in-frame clones only, minus some. The sample contains approximately 170,000 clones, 86% of which appear only once. The V and J genes are TRBV5-1 and TRBJ1-1; 9 bases fit TRBD1. Sequencing used peripheral blood. The TCR comes from a man between 70 and 80 years old with acute or convalescent COVID-19. The CDR3 nucleotides are TGCGCCAGCAGCCGTCCCGGGACAGGGATGAACACTGAAGCTTTCTTT. Its protein product is CASSRPGTGMNTEAFF.